The rows below give T cell receptor beta chains drawn from one sample of a study of cytomegalovirus exposure and HLA in healthy donors. Some clones are missing from TCRdb's copy, which holds only in-frame ones; the method was immunoSEQ multiplex PCR. The sample records approximately 270,000 clones, around 91% being singletons. Material for sequencing was PBMCs. These receptors came from a woman aged 18-29 years in good health and CMV-seronegative. Both conserved end residues are part of each CDR3. A D gene is named only where the DNA matches it firmly. Some rows mark clone size as missing; the rest say once, few, many or name a class of expanded clone.

j_call cdr3_length clone_size d_call v_call cdr3_aa cdr3_nt
TRBJ1-6 14 NA TRBD1 TRBV7-3 CASSDRVGNSPLHF TGTGCCAGCAGCGACAGGGTGGGAAATTCACCCCTCCACTTT
TRBJ2-3 14 NA NA TRBV11-2 CASSLRLSTDTQYF TGTGCCAGCAGCTTGCGGTTAAGCACAGATACGCAGTATTTT
TRBJ2-3 15 NA TRBD2 TRBV6-5 CASSLLAEYTDTQYF TGTGCCAGCAGCCTACTAGCGGAATACACAGATACGCAGTATTTT
TRBJ2-3 15 NA TRBD1 TRBV28 CASSPQGANPDTQYF TGTGCCAGCAGTCCCCAGGGGGCGAATCCAGATACGCAGTATTTT
TRBJ1-2 14 few TRBD1 TRBV28 CAGKGQDSNYGYTF TGTGCCGGAAAGGGACAGGATTCTAACTATGGCTACACCTTC
TRBJ2-3 17 NA NA TRBV15 CATSSTPPGPSTDTQYF TGTGCCACCAGCAGCACCCCCCCTGGGCCCAGCACAGATACGCAGTATTTT
TRBJ2-7 14 NA TRBD1 TRBV7-9 CASSLRQGVYEQYF TGTGCCAGCAGCCTCCGACAGGGGGTCTACGAGCAGTACTTC
TRBJ1-6 15 NA TRBD1 TRBV2 CASSEPGTADSPLHF TGTGCCAGCAGTGAACCCGGGACAGCGGATTCACCCCTCCACTTT
TRBJ1-1 13 NA TRBD1 TRBV10-3 CATRQGPNTEAFF TGTGCCACGCGACAGGGTCCGAACACTGAAGCTTTCTTT
TRBJ1-1 14 NA NA TRBV7-2 CASTVEGLNTEAFF TGTGCCAGCACAGTCGAGGGCTTAAACACTGAAGCTTTCTTT
TRBJ1-4 15 NA TRBD1 TRBV5-1 CASSLLTGGVEKLFF TGCGCCAGCAGCTTGCTAACAGGGGGCGTGGAAAAACTGTTTTTT
TRBJ2-4 17 NA TRBD2 TRBV10-1 CASSEFVFRGGRNIQYF TGCGCCAGCAGTGAGTTTGTTTTTCGGGGGGGCCGGAACATTCAGTACTTC
TRBJ1-4 14 NA NA TRBV25-1 CASQPRLKKEKLFF TGTGCCAGCCAACCGCGGTTAAAGAAGGAAAAACTGTTTTTT
TRBJ2-7 19 NA NA TRBV5-1 CASSLKQGASGGPPYEQYF TGCGCCAGCAGCCTGAAACAGGGGGCCAGCGGGGGGCCTCCCTACGAGCAGTACTTC
TRBJ2-4 12 NA NA TRBV2 CASSAVTNIQYF TGTGCCAGCAGTGCTGTGACTAACATTCAGTACTTC
TRBJ1-4 16 NA NA TRBV7-8 CASSPVQDRFNEKLFF TGTGCCAGCAGCCCAGTACAAGACAGGTTTAATGAAAAACTGTTTTTT
TRBJ1-1 11 NA TRBD1 TRBV20-1 CSAPTGGEAFF TGCAGTGCACCCACAGGGGGTGAAGCTTTCTTT
TRBJ1-1 15 NA NA TRBV5-1 CASSFTGTKNTEAFF TGCGCCAGCAGCTTCACCGGGACAAAGAACACTGAAGCTTTCTTT
TRBJ2-7 15 NA TRBD2 TRBV7-3 CASSLIAGSSYEQYF TGTGCCAGCAGCTTAATAGCGGGGTCCTCCTACGAGCAGTACTTC
TRBJ2-2 17 NA TRBD2 TRBV5-6 CASSLPGGSKNTGELFF TGTGCCAGCAGCTTGCCGGGAGGGTCTAAGAACACCGGGGAGCTGTTTTTT
TRBJ1-5 15 once NA TRBV21-1 CASSKAGTVGQPQHF TGTGCCAGCAGCAAAGCTGGGACAGTAGGTCAGCCCCAGCATTTT
TRBJ2-3 16 NA TRBD1 TRBV5-1 CASSLEGTGGVDTQYF TGCGCCAGCAGCTTGGAGGGGACAGGGGGCGTTGATACGCAGTATTTT
TRBJ1-2 16 once NA TRBV10-1 CASSEGDPGGNYGYTF TGCGCCAGCAGTGAGGGAGACCCCGGCGGTAACTATGGCTACACCTTC
TRBJ2-2 17 NA TRBD1 TRBV4-3 CASSSLDGTVNTGELFF TGCGCCAGCAGCTCACTCGACGGGACAGTGAACACCGGGGAGCTGTTTTTT
TRBJ2-1 16 NA NA TRBV7-2 CASSLGTGSPYNEQFF TGTGCCAGCAGCTTAGGAACGGGGTCCCCCTACAATGAGCAGTTCTTC
TRBJ1-6 15 NA TRBD1 TRBV7-2 CASIETGGINSPLHF TGTGCCAGCATCGAGACAGGGGGCATTAATTCACCCCTCCACTTT
TRBJ2-3 16 NA NA TRBV5-6 CASTKAAQDLTDTQYF TGTGCCAGCACCAAAGCGGCGCAGGACCTCACAGATACGCAGTATTTT
TRBJ2-1 16 NA TRBD2 TRBV5-1 CASSFGPSGSYNEQFF TGCGCCAGCAGCTTCGGGCCTAGCGGCTCCTACAATGAGCAGTTCTTC
TRBJ1-1 15 NA TRBD1 TRBV4-1 CASSQRQGSGTEAFF TGCGCCAGCAGCCAAAGACAGGGGTCGGGTACTGAAGCTTTCTTT
TRBJ1-6 13 NA NA TRBV28 CASRPGDGSPLHF TGTGCCAGCAGGCCAGGGGACGGTTCACCCCTCCACTTT
TRBJ2-3 15 NA TRBD2 TRBV29-1 CSVTMASGDTDTQYF TGCAGCGTTACGATGGCTAGCGGGGACACAGATACGCAGTATTTT
TRBJ2-7 14 NA TRBD1 TRBV30 CAWSSGQGAFEQYF TGTGCCTGGAGTTCGGGACAGGGGGCGTTCGAGCAGTACTTC
TRBJ2-5 12 NA TRBD2 TRBV2 CASRGLGETQYF TGTGCCAGCAGGGGACTAGGAGAGACCCAGTACTTC
TRBJ1-5 15 NA TRBD1 TRBV13 CASSLGTGGNQPQHF TGTGCCAGCAGCTTAGGGACAGGGGGCAATCAGCCCCAGCATTTT
TRBJ2-1 14 NA TRBD1 TRBV5-1 CASTPGQGVWVQFF TGCGCCAGCACCCCGGGACAGGGGGTGTGGGTGCAGTTCTTC
TRBJ1-6 14 NA TRBD1 TRBV27 CASSPWTGNSPLHF TGTGCCAGCAGTCCCTGGACAGGGAATTCACCCCTCCACTTT
TRBJ2-2 19 NA NA TRBV18 CASSANLPAVNRDTGELFF TGTGCCAGCTCAGCCAACCTCCCCGCGGTAAATCGTGACACCGGGGAGCTGTTTTTT
TRBJ1-5 16 NA TRBD1 TRBV10-3 CAISGSGQGAPQPQHF TGTGCCATCAGTGGATCTGGACAGGGGGCTCCTCAGCCCCAGCATTTT
TRBJ1-1 15 once TRBD1 TRBV28 CASSLGGRGVTEAFF TGTGCCAGCAGTTTAGGCGGCAGGGGGGTCACTGAAGCTTTCTTT
TRBJ2-2 16 NA TRBD1 TRBV9 CASSQRQGSNTGELFF TGTGCCAGCAGTCAGCGACAGGGGTCGAACACCGGGGAGCTGTTTTTT
TRBJ1-1 14 NA TRBD1 TRBV7-9 CASSDPGTGHEAFF TGTGCCAGCAGCGACCCCGGGACAGGTCATGAAGCTTTCTTT
TRBJ1-1 13 NA NA TRBV2 CASRAEPYTEAFF TGTGCCAGCAGGGCGGAACCATACACTGAAGCTTTCTTT
TRBJ1-2 14 once TRBD1 TRBV29-1 CSALGQVGPYGYTF TGCAGCGCCCTAGGACAGGTCGGGCCCTATGGCTACACCTTC
TRBJ2-2 16 NA NA TRBV7-8 CASSLDSGPNTGELFF TGTGCCAGCAGCTTAGATTCAGGGCCGAACACCGGGGAGCTGTTTTTT
TRBJ1-5 15 NA NA TRBV6-6 CASSYSGAGNQPQHF TGTGCCAGCAGTTACTCGGGGGCTGGCAATCAGCCCCAGCATTTT
TRBJ2-2 12 NA NA TRBV9 CASAENTGELFF TGTGCCAGCGCAGAGAACACCGGGGAGCTGTTTTTT
TRBJ2-1 15 NA NA TRBV5-6 CASSLQAGDRNEQFF TGTGCCAGCAGTTTGCAGGCAGGGGATCGCAATGAGCAGTTCTTC